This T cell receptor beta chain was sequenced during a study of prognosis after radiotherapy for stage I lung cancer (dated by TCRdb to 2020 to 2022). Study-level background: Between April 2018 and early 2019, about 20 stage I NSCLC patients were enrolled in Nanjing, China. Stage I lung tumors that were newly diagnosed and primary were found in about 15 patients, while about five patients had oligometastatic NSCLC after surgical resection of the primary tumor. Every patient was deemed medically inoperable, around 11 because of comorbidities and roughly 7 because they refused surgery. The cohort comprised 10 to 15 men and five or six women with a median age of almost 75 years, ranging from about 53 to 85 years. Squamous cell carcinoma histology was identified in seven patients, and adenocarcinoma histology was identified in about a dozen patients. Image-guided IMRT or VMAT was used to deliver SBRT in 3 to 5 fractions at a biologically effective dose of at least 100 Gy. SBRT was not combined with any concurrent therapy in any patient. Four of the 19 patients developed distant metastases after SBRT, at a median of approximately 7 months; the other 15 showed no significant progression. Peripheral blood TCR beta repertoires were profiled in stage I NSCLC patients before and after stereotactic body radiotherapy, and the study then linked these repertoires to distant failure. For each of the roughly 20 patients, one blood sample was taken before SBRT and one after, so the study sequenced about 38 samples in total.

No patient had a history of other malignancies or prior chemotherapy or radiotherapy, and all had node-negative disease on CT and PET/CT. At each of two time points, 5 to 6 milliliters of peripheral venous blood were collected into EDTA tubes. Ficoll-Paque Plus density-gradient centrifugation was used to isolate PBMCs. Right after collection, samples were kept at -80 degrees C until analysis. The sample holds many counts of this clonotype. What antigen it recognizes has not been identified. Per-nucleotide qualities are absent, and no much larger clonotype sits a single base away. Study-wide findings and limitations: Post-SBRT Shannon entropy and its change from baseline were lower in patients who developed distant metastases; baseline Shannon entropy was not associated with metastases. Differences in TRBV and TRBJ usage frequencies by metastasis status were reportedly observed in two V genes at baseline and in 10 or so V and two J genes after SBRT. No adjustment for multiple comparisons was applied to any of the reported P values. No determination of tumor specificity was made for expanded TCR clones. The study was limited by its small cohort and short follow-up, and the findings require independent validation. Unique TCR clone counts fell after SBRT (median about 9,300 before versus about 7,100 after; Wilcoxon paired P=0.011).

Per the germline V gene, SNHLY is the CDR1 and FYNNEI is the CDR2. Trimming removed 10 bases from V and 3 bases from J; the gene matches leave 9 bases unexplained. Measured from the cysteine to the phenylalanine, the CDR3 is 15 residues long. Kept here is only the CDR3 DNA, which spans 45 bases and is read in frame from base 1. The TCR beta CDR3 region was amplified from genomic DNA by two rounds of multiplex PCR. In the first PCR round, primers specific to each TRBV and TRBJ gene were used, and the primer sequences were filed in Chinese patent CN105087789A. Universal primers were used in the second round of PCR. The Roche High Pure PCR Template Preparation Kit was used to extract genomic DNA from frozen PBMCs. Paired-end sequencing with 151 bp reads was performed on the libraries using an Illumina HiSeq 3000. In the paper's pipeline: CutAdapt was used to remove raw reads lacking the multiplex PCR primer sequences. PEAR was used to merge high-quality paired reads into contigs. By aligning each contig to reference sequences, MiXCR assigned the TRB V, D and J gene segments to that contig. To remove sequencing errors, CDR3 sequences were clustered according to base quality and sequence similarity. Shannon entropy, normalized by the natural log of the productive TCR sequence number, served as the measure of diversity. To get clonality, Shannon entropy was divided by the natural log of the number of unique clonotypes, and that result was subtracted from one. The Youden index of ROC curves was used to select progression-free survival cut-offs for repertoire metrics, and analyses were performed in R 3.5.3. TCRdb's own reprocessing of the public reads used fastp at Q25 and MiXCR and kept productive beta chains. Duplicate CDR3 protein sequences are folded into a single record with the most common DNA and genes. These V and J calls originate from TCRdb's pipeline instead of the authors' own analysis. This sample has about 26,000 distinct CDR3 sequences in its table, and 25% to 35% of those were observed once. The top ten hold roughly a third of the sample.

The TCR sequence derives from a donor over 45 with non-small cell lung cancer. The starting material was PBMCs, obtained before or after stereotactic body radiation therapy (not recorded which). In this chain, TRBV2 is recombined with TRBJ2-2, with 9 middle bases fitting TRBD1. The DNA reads TGTGCCATCAAAACAGGGGGCATTCACACCGGGGAGCTGTTTTTT. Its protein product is CAIKTGGIHTGELFF.